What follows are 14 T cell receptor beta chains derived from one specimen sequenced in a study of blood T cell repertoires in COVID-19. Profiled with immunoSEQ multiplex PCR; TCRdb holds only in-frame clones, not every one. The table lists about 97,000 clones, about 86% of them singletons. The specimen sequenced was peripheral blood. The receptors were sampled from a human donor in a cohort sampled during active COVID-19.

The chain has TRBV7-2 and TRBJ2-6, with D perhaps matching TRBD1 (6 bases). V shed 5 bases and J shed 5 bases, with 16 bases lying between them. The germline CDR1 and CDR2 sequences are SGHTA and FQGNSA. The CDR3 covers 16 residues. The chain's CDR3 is CASSPRQVLWANVLTF. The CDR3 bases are TGTGCCAGCAGCCCAAGACAGGTATTGTGGGCCAACGTCCTGACTTTC. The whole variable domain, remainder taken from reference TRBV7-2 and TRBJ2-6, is GAGVSQSPSNKVTEKGKDVELRCDPISGHTALYWYRQSLGQGLEFLIYFQGNSAPDKSGLPSDRFSAERTGGSVSTLTIQRTQQEDSAVYLCASSPRQVLWANVLTFGAGSRLTVL.

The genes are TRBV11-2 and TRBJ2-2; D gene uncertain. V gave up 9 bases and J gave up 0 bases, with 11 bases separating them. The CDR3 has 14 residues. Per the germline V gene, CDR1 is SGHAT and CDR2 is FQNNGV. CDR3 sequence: CASTGQANTGELFF. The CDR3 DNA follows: TGTGCCAGTACTGGGCAGGCGAACACCGGGGAGCTGTTTTTT.

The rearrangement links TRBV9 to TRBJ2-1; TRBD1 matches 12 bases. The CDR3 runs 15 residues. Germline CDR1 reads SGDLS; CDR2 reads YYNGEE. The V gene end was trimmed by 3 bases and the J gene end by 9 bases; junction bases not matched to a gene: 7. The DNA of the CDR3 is TGTGCCAGCAGCGGAACCGGGACAGGGGGCGGTGAGCAGTTCTTC. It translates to CASSGTGTGGGEQFF.

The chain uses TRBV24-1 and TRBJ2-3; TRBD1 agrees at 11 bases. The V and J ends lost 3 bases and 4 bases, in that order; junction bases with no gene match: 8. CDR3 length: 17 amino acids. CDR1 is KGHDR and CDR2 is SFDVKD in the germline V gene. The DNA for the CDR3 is TGTGCCACCAGTGATCCACTGGACAGGGGGCATGCAGATACGCAGTATTTT. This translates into CATSDPLDRGHADTQYF.

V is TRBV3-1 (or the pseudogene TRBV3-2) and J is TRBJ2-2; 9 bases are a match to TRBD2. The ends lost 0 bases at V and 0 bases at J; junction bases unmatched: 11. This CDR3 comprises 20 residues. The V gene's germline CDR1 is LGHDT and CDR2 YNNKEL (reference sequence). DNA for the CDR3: TGTGCCAGCAGCCAAGATTTTCGCGGCGGGAGGGATACGAACACCGGGGAGCTGTTTTTT. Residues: CASSQDFRGGRDTNTGELFF.

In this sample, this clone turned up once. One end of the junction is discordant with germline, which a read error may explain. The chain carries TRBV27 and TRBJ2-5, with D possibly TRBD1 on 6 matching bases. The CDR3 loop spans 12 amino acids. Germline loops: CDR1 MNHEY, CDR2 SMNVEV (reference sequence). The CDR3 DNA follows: TGTGCCAGCAGTCCCCCTCAGGGGCTGGTGCACTTC. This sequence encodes CASSPPQGLVHF.

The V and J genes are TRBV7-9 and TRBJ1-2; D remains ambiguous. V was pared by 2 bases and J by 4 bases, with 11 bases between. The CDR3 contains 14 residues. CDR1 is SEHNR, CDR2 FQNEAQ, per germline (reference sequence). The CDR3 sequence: CASSLSGSSYGYTF. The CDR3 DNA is TGTGCCAGCAGCTTAAGTGGGAGTAGCTATGGCTACACCTTC.

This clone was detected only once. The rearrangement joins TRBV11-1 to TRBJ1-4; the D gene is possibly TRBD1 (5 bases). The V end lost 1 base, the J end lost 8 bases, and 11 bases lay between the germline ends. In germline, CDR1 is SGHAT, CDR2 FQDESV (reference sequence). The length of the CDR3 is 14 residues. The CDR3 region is CASSLGRRGEKLFF. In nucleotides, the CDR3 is TGTGCCAGCAGCTTAGGCAGGAGGGGCGAAAAACTGTTTTTT.

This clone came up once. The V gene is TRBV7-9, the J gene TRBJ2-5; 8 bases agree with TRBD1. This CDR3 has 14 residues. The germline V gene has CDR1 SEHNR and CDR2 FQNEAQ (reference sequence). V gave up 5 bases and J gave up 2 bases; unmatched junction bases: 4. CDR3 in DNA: TGTGCCAGCAGCCCGGACAGGGAACAAGAGACCCAGTACTTC. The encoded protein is CASSPDREQETQYF. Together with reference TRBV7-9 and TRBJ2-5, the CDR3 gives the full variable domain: DTGVSQNPRHKITKRGQNVTFRCDPISEHNRLYWYRQTLGQGPEFLTYFQNEAQLEKSRLLSDRFSAERPKGSFSTLEIQRTEQGDSAMYLCASSPDREQETQYFGPGTRLLVL.

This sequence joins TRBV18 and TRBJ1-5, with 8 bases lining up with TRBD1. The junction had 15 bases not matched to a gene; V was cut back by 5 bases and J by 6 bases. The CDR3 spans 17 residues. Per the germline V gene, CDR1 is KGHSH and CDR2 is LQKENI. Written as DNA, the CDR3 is TGTGCCAGCTCATCCACAAGGCAGGGGGCAACTAGTCAGCCCCAGCATTTT. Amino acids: CASSSTRQGATSQPQHF.

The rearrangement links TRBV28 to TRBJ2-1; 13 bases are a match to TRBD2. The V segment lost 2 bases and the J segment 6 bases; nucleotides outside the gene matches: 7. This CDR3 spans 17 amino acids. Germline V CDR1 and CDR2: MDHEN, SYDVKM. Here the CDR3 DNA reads TGTGCCAGCAGTTTACCCCCGGGACTAGCGGGAATCAATGAGCAGTTCTTC. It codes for CASSLPPGLAGINEQFF.

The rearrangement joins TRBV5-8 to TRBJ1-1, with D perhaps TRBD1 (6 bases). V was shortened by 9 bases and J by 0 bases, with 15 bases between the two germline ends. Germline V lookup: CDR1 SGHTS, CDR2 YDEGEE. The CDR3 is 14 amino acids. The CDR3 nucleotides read TGTGCCAACCCCGGACAGAACATGAACACTGAAGCTTTCTTT. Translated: CANPGQNMNTEAFF.

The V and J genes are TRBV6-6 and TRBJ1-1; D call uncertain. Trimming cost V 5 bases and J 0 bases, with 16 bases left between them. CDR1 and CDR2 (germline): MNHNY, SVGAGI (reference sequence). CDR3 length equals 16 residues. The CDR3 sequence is CASSPRGITLNTEAFF. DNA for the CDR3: TGTGCCAGCAGTCCTAGAGGAATAACTTTGAACACTGAAGCTTTCTTT.

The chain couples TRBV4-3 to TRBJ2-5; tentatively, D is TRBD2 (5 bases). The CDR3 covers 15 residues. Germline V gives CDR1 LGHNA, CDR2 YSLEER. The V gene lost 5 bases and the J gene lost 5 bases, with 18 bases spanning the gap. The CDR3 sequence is CASSEGPAPGETQYF. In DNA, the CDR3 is TGCGCCAGCAGCGAAGGCCCAGCCCCGGGGGAGACCCAGTACTTC.